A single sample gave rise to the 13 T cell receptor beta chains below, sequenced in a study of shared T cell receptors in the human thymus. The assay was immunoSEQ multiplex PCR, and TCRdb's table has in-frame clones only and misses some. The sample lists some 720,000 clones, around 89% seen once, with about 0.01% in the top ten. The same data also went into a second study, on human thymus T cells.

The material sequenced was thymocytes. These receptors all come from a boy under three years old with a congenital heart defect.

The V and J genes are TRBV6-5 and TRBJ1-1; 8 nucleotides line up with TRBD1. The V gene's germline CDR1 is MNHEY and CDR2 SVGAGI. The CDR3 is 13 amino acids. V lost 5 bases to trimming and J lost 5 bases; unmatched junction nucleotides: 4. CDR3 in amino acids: CASSRTGKTEAFF. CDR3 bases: TGTGCCAGCAGTCGGACAGGGAAGACTGAAGCTTTCTTT.

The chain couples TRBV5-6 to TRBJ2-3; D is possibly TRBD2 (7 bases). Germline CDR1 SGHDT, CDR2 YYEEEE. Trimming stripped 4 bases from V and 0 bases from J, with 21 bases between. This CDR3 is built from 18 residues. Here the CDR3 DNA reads TGTGCCAGCAGCCCTCGCGGGGGCGGCCGAACCAGCACAGATACGCAGTATTTT. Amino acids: CASSPRGGGRTSTDTQYF. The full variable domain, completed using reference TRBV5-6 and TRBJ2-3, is DAGVTQSPTHLIKTRGQQVTLRCSPKSGHDTVSWYQQALGQGPQFIFQYYEEEERQRGNFPDRFSGHQFPNYSSELNVNALLLGDSALYLCASSPRGGGRTSTDTQYFGPGTRLTVL.

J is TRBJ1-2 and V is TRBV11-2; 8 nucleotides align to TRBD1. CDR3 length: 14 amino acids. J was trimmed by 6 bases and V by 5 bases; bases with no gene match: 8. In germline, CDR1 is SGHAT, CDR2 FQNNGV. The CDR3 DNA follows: TGTGCCAGCAGCGTCGGACAGGGAGAGAATGGCTACACCTTC. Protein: CASSVGQGENGYTF.

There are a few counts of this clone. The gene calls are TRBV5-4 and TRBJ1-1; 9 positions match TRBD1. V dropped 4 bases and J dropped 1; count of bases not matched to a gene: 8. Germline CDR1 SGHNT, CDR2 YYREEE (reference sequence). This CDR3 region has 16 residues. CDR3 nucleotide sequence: TGTGCCAGCAGCCTACGAAGGACAGGGGAGAACACTGAAGCTTTCTTT. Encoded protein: CASSLRRTGENTEAFF.

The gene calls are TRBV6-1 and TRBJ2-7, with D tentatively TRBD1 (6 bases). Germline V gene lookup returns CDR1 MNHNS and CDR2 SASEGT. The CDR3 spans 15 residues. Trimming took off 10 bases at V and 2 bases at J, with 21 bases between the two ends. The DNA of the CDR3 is TGTGCCACAGCCCTCGGACAGTTGTTCCCCTACGAGCAGTACTTC. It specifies CATALGQLFPYEQYF.

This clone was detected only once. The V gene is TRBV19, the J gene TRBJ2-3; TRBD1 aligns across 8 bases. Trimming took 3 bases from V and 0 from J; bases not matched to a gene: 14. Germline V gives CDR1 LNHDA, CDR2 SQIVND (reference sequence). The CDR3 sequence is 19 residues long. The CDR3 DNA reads TGTGCCAGTAGTATGCGGACGGGACAGGCGGGAACTAGCACAGATACGCAGTATTTT. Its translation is CASSMRTGQAGTSTDTQYF.

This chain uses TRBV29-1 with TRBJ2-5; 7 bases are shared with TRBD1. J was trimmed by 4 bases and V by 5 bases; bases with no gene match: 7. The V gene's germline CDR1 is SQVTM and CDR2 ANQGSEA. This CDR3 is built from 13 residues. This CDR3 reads CSVPRTGRETQYF. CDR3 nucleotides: TGCAGCGTTCCGCGGACAGGCCGAGAGACCCAGTACTTC. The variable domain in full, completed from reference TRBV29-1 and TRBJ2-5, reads SAVISQKPSRDICQRGTSLTIQCQVDSQVTMMFWYRQQPGQSLTLIATANQGSEATYESGFVIDKFPISRPNLTFSTLTVSNMSPEDSSIYLCSVPRTGRETQYFGPGTRLLVL.

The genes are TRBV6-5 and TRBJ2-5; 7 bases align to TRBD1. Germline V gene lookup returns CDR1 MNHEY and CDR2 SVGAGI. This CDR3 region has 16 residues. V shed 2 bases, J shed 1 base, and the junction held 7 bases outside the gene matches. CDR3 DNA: TGTGCCAGCAGTTACCGGGACAGCCAAACCCAAGAGACCCAGTACTTC. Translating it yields CASSYRDSQTQETQYF.

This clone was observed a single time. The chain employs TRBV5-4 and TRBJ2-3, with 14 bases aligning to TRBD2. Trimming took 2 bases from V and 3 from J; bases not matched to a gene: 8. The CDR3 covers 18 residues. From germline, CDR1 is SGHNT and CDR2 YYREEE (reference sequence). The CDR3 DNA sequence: TGTGCCAGCAGCTTCCCCCGACTAGCGGGAGGGCCGACAGATACGCAGTATTTT. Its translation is CASSFPRLAGGPTDTQYF.

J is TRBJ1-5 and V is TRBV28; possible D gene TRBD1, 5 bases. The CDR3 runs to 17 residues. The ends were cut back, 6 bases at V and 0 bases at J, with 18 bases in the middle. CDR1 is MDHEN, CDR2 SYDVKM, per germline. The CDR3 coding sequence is TGTGCCAGCAGCAAACATGGGCGGACATATAGCAATCAGCCCCAGCATTTT. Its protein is CASSKHGRTYSNQPQHF.

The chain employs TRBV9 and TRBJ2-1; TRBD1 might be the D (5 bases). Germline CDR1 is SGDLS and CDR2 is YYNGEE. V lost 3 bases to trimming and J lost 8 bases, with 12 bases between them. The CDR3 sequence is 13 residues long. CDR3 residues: CASSGGPGDEQFF. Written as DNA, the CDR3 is TGTGCCAGCAGCGGGGGCCCCGGCGATGAGCAGTTCTTC.

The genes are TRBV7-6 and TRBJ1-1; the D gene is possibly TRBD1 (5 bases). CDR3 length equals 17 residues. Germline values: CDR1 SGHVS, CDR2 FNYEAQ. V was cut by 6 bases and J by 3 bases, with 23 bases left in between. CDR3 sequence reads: CASSPLDSRPFHTEAFF. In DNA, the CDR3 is TGTGCCAGCAGTCCTCTCGACAGTCGACCTTTTCACACTGAAGCTTTCTTT.

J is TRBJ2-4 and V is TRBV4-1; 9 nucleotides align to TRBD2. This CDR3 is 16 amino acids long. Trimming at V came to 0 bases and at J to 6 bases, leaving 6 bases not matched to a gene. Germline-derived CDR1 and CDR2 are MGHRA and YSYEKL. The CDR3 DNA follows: TGCGCCAGCAGCCAAGACCTAGCGGGACGATTAAACATTCAGTACTTC. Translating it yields CASSQDLAGRLNIQYF.